This entry concerns a single T cell receptor (beta chain). The antigen is not known. The collection from each donor was one heparinised blood draw averaging about 116 mL. Via the markers CD45RO/CCR7/CD25/CD127/CD95/CD27, stem cell-like memory, regulatory, central memory and naive CD4+ cells were sorted. These data belong to a study of beta chain features in type 1 diabetes. Losses at the gene ends were 4 bases for V and 3 bases for J; bases not matched to a gene: 7. This CDR3 comprises 16 residues. The germline V gene encodes CDR1 WSHSY and CDR2 SAAADI. Study outcomes and limitations: When cDNA is sequenced, cells with high TCR expression could be over-represented. Type 1 diabetes patients showed a moderate but significant shortening of TCRB CDR3s in all four CD4+ subsets. Individuals with type 1 diabetes displayed fewer insertions and more deletions at VDJ junctions.

Of the isolated RNA, all was reverse transcribed, and so the sequenced material was expressed TCRB transcripts. Measured with immunoSEQ multiplex PCR; TCRdb has only the in-frame clones, and not every one. The table has under 350,000 clones, more than 13% seen once. The source material was naive CD4+ T cells from blood. This TCR derives from a man aged 25 to 40 with type 1 diabetes. The V and J genes are TRBV10-2 and TRBJ2-1; 9 positions agree with TRBD2. The CDR3 bases are TGCGCCAGCAGTGGCTCTGGGACTAGCAACTACAATGAGCAGTTCTTC. Protein: CASSGSGTSNYNEQFF.